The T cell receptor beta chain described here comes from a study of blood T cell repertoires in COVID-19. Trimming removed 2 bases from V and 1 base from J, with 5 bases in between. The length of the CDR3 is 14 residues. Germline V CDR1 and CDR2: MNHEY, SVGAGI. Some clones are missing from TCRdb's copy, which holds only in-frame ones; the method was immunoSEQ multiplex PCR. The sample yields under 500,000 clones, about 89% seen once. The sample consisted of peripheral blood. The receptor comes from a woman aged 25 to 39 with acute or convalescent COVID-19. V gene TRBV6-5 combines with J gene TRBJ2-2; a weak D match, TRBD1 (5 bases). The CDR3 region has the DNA TGTGCCAGCAGTTACCAGGGGAACACCGGGGAGCTGTTTTTT. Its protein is CASSYQGNTGELFF.